These 24 T cell receptor beta chains came from one sample sequenced in a study of HIV-infected children after antiretroviral therapy interruption. The treatment here: PENTA 11 planned treatment interruption arm or continuous ART arm. RNA-based 3' RACE libraries used unique molecular identifiers. MiXCR, applied by TCRdb to the 3' RACE reads, yields one record per CDR3 protein. The sample yields about 89,000 distinct CDR3 sequences, approximately 6.9% seen once. The sample in question was CD45RA+ CD4+ T cells from PBMCs, pooled from several time points, obtained from a donor given antiretroviral therapy, either interrupted or continuous. Subset denoted: naive CD4+ CD45RA+ CD45RO- T cells. All receptors derive from a pool of human donors with HIV.

This clonotype has a count of ten or more. The chain is built from TRBV4-2 and TRBJ2-2; 12 nucleotides line up with TRBD1. This CDR3 region has 15 residues. With V trimmed by 4 bases and J by 6 bases, 3 bases remained unmatched. Germline V gives CDR1 LGHNA, CDR2 YNFKEQ. The CDR3 nucleotides read TGTGCCAGCAGCCGGGACAGGGGGCGCCCCGGGGAGCTGTTTTTT. It is translated as CASSRDRGRPGELFF.

The table lists this clonotype with a few counts. The chain links TRBV20-1 to TRBJ1-6; 7 positions agree with TRBD1. In germline, CDR1 is DFQATT, CDR2 SNEGSKA (reference sequence). CDR3 length: 14 residues. J was trimmed by 10 bases and V by 6 bases; bases with no gene match: 12. The CDR3 sequence is CSATHDRVDSPLHF. The CDR3 bases are TGCAGTGCCACCCACGACAGGGTGGACTCACCCCTCCACTTT.

Ten or more counts support this clonotype. This chain uses TRBV6-2 or TRBV6-3 with TRBJ2-7; possibly TRBD1 for D (5 bases). The V gene lost 4 bases and the J gene lost 2 bases, with 12 bases spanning the gap. The germline V gene has CDR1 MNHEY and CDR2 SVGEGT. CDR3 length: 14 amino acids. The CDR3 nucleotides read TGTGCCAGCAGTTGGCAGGGCAGGACCTACGAGCAGTACTTC. Its translation: CASSWQGRTYEQYF.

This clonotype was recorded many times. The chain carries TRBV2 and TRBJ2-6; tentative D call: TRBD1 (6 bases). This CDR3 has 17 amino acids. V was pared by 6 bases and J by 0 bases, with 15 bases between. Germline assignment: CDR1 SNHLY and CDR2 FYNNEI. This CDR3 reads CASSDRQVHSGANVLTF. The DNA for the CDR3 is TGTGCCAGCAGCGATAGACAGGTCCACTCTGGGGCCAACGTCCTGACTTTC.

This clonotype appeared many times. The gene calls are TRBV20-1 and TRBJ1-1; D not resolved. V lost 3 bases to trimming and J lost 3 bases, with 14 bases between them. Germline assignment: CDR1 DFQATT and CDR2 SNEGSKA (reference sequence). CDR3 length equals 14 residues. The CDR3 DNA sequence: TGCAGTGCTAGCCGAGATGCCGAGTACACTGAAGCTTTCTTT. Translation: CSASRDAEYTEAFF.

The rearrangement uses TRBV10-3 and TRBJ2-5; no definite D call. Germline V gives CDR1 ENHRY, CDR2 SYGVKD. The CDR3 sequence is 15 residues long. V was cut by 3 bases and J by 0 bases, with 11 bases left in between. This CDR3 is CAISDRAAYQETQYF. The DNA of the CDR3 is TGTGCCATCAGTGATCGGGCGGCATACCAAGAGACCCAGTACTTC.

This sequence joins TRBV6-1 and TRBJ1-5, with 8 bases aligning to TRBD1. Germline V gene data show CDR1 as MNHNS and CDR2 as SASEGT. The CDR3 is 17 amino acids. The J segment lost 1 base and the V segment lost 8 bases, leaving 13 bases of the junction unmatched. The CDR3 is CASRRQGSIPSNQPQHF. CDR3 DNA: TGTGCCAGCCGAAGACAGGGGTCCATCCCAAGCAATCAGCCCCAGCATTTT.

The genes are TRBV24-1 and TRBJ1-1, with 7 nucleotides matching TRBD1. Per the germline V gene, CDR1 is KGHDR and CDR2 is SFDVKD. The CDR3 is made up of 14 amino acids. V dropped 3 bases and J dropped 5; count of bases not matched to a gene: 5. CDR3 amino acids: CATSDPNRGTEAFF. CDR3 sequence (DNA): TGTGCCACCAGTGATCCAAACAGGGGAACTGAAGCTTTCTTT.

This clonotype has ten or more counts. This chain links TRBV7-2 with TRBJ2-3; no reliable D call. Between the trimmed V and J ends, which lost 8 bases and 2 bases, there was a span of 20 bases. The germline gives CDR1 SGHTA, CDR2 FQGNSA. This CDR3 has 16 residues. DNA for the CDR3: TGTGCCAGCGCCGTAGGGCCTCGACGGGTCACAGATACGCAGTATTTT. This encodes CASAVGPRRVTDTQYF.

This clonotype was observed many times. The chain has TRBV13 and TRBJ2-1; 9 nucleotides align to TRBD1. J gave up 4 bases and V 2 bases, and 9 bases lay outside the gene matches. CDR3 length: 17 amino acids. Germline CDR1 and CDR2: PRHDT and FYEKMQ (reference sequence). CDR3 sequence (DNA): TGTGCCAGCAGCTTACGGGTAGGGACAGGGACATACAATGAGCAGTTCTTC. It yields the protein CASSLRVGTGTYNEQFF.

This clonotype was seen at least ten times. This CDR3 reads CASSTGTGGTGELFF. CDR3 coding DNA: TGTGCCAGCAGCACCGGGACAGGTGGTACCGGGGAGCTGTTTTTT. The chain has TRBV6-2 or TRBV6-3 and TRBJ2-2; 8 nucleotides line up with TRBD1. With 6 bases clipped from V and 5 bases from J, the junction kept 8 bases outside the gene matches. Germline V CDR1 and CDR2: MNHEY, SVGEGT. The CDR3 sequence is 15 residues long.

This clonotype was found many times. The chain has TRBV29-1 and TRBJ1-1; 8 bases fit TRBD1. The CDR3 runs to 12 residues. Trimming at V came to 4 bases and at J to 4 bases, leaving 2 bases not matched to a gene. Germline V gene lookup returns CDR1 SQVTM and CDR2 ANQGSEA. For the CDR3, the DNA is TGCAGCGTTGCCGGACAGGGCACTGAAGCTTTCTTT. This gives the protein CSVAGQGTEAFF.

The chain couples TRBV5-1 to TRBJ2-2, with 7 bases matching TRBD2. Germline-derived CDR1 and CDR2 are SGHRS and YFSETQ. Unmatched junction bases numbered 16, after V lost 4 bases and J lost 4 bases. This CDR3 contains 18 residues. CDR3 loop: CASSATLGLADRTGELFF. The DNA of the CDR3 is TGCGCCAGCAGCGCCACCCTCGGGCTAGCGGACCGCACCGGGGAGCTGTTTTTT.

This clonotype was counted ten times or more. The rearrangement uses TRBV28 and TRBJ1-6; D may be TRBD1 (6 bases). Germline V gene sequence: CDR1 MDHEN, CDR2 SYDVKM. The CDR3 has 15 residues. V was pared by 3 bases and J by 7 bases, with 13 bases between. The CDR3 spells CASSFPRGRNSPLHF. The CDR3 DNA reads as TGTGCCAGCAGTTTTCCCAGGGGAAGGAATTCACCCCTCCACTTT. The full variable domain, completed using reference TRBV28 and TRBJ1-6, is DVKVTQSSRYLVKRTGEKVFLECVQDMDHENMFWYRQDPGLGLRLIYFSYDVKMKEKGDIPEGYSVSREKKERFSLILESASTNQTSMYLCASSFPRGRNSPLHFGNGTRLTVT.

The DNA for the CDR3 is TGCGCCAGCAGCTTGAAGGGGGCCGAGCAGTACTTC. Translation: CASSLKGAEQYF. The chain combines TRBV5-1 with TRBJ2-7, with 7 nucleotides matching TRBD1. After removal of 1 base from V and 6 bases from J, the junction contained 1 base not matched to a gene. The CDR3 is 12 amino acids. From germline, CDR1 is SGHRS and CDR2 YFSETQ.

This clonotype has a count of ten or more. The genes are TRBV4-1 and TRBJ1-1, with 7 nucleotides matching TRBD1. From germline, CDR1 is MGHRA and CDR2 YSYEKL. The CDR3 loop spans 13 amino acids. Unmatched junction bases numbered 6, after V lost 3 bases and J lost 8 bases. CDR3 DNA: TGCGCCAGCAGCCACTTACAGGGGAAGGAAGCTTTCTTT. Protein product: CASSHLQGKEAFF.

This clonotype was picked up many times. The V and J genes are TRBV6-6 and TRBJ2-3; D gene ambiguous. Germline values: CDR1 MNHNY, CDR2 SVGAGI (reference sequence). The CDR3 loop spans 12 amino acids. The ends were cut back, 2 bases at V and 4 bases at J, with 4 bases in the middle. CDR3 DNA sequence: TGTGCCAGCAGTTACGTAGCAGATACGCAGTATTTT. It is translated as CASSYVADTQYF.

In this sample, this clonotype turned up many times. This chain uses TRBV19 with TRBJ1-1; D perhaps matches TRBD1 (5 bases). Germline CDR1 and CDR2: LNHDA and SQIVND (reference sequence). The V end lost 3 bases, the J end lost 11 bases, and 16 bases lay between the germline ends. The CDR3 is made up of 13 amino acids. CDR3 bases: TGTGCCAGTAGTATCGGGCAGGGACGGGTTGCTTTCTTT. It translates to CASSIGQGRVAFF.

The rearrangement uses TRBV5-1 and TRBJ2-2; tentative D call: TRBD2 (6 bases). CDR3 size: 14 residues. CDR1 and CDR2 from the germline V gene are SGHRS and YFSETQ. Trimming left V 4 bases short and J 1 base short, with 8 bases between. The CDR3 DNA reads as TGCGCCAGCAGCGGTAGCGGGAACACCGGGGAGCTGTTTTTT. Its protein product is CASSGSGNTGELFF.

This clonotype was detected ten times or more. The chain couples TRBV12-3 or TRBV12-4 to TRBJ2-1, with TRBD2 identical over 7 bases. The junction had 11 bases not matched to a gene; V was cut back by 7 bases and J by 5 bases. The CDR3 runs to 15 residues. The CDR3 sequence is CASTNVGGGNNEQFF. The CDR3 DNA follows: TGTGCCAGCACCAACGTTGGCGGGGGTAACAATGAGCAGTTCTTC.

This clonotype appeared many times. This rearrangement joins TRBV27 to TRBJ1-3; TRBD1 might be the D (6 bases). The CDR3 has 14 residues. Trimming took off 7 bases at V and 2 bases at J, with 12 bases between the two ends. The germline V gene has CDR1 MNHEY and CDR2 SMNVEV (reference sequence). CDR3 sequence: CASTTGTPGNTIYF. Written as DNA, the CDR3 is TGTGCCAGCACCACCGGGACACCTGGAAACACCATATATTTT.

This clonotype has a count of ten or more. The genes are TRBV12-3 or TRBV12-4 and TRBJ2-7, with unresolved D. This CDR3 region has 13 residues. With 2 bases removed from V and 4 bases from J, the gap between germline ends came to 9 bases. CDR3 DNA sequence: TGTGCCAGCAGTTTATTGGGTGATTACGAGCAGTACTTC. It is translated as CASSLLGDYEQYF.

This clonotype was counted at least ten times. The rearrangement links TRBV12-3 or TRBV12-4 to TRBJ2-4; no reliable D call. The CDR3 totals 14 residues. The germline V and J ends were trimmed by 5 bases and 0 bases, with 8 bases remaining between them. DNA for the CDR3: TGTGCCAGCAGTCTAGGTCTAGCCAAAAACATTCAGTACTTC. It is translated as CASSLGLAKNIQYF.

This chain connects TRBV20-1 to TRBJ2-7, with 10 nucleotides matching TRBD2. The CDR3 covers 15 residues. V lost 1 base to trimming and J lost 3 bases; unmatched junction nucleotides: 6. Germline CDR1 and CDR2: DFQATT and SNEGSKA (reference sequence). The CDR3 sequence: CSARGSGGAVYEQYF. CDR3 sequence (DNA): TGCAGTGCTAGAGGGAGCGGGGGGGCAGTCTACGAGCAGTACTTC.